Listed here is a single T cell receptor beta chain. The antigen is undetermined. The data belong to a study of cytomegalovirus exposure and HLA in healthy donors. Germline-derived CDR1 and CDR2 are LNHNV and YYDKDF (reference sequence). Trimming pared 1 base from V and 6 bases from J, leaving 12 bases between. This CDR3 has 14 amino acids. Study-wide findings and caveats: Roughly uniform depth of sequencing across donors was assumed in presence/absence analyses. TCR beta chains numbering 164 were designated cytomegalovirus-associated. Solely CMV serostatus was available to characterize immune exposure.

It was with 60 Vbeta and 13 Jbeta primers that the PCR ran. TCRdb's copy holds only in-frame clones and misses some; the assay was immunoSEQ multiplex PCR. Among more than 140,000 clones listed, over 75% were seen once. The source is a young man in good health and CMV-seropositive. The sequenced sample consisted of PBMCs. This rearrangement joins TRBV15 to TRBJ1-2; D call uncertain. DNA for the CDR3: TGTGCCACCAGCAGAGGGGCGGGTGGAGATGGCTACACCTTC. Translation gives CATSRGAGGDGYTF.